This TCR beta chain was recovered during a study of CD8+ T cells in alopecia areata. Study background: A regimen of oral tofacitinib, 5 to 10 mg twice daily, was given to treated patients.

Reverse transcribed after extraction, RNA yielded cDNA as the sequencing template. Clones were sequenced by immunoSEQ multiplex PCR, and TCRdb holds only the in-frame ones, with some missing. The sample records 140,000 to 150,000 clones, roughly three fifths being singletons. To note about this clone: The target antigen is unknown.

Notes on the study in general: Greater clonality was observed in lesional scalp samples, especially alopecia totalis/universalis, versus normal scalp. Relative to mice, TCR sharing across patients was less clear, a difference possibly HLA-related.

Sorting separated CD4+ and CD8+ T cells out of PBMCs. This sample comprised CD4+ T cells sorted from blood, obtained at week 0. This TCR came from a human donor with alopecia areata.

This chain's CDR3 is CASSVGQGANIQYF. In nucleotides, the CDR3 is TGTGCCAGCAGCGTAGGGCAGGGGGCAAACATTCAGTACTTC. This chain connects TRBV9 to TRBJ2-4, with TRBD1 identical over 8 bases. With V trimmed by 0 bases and J by 6 bases, 2 bases remained unmatched. This CDR3 comprises 14 residues. CDR1 SGDLS and CDR2 YYNGEE come from the germline V gene.